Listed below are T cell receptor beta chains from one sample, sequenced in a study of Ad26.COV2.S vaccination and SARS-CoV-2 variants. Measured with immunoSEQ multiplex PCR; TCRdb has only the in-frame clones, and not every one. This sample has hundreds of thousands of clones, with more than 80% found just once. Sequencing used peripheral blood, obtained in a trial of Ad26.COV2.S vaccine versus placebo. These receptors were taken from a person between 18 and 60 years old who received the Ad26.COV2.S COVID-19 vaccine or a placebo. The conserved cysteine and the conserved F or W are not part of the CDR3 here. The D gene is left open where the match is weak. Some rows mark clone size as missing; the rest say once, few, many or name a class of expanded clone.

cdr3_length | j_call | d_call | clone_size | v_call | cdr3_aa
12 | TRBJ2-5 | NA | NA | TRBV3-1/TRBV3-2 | ASSQDLGAETQY
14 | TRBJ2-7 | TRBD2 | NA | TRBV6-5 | ASSYSASGSPYEQY
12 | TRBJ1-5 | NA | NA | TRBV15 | ATSRDIGFEPQH
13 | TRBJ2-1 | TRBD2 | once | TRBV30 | AWSGPSGRYNEQF
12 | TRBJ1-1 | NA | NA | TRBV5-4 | ASSLSRLNTEAF
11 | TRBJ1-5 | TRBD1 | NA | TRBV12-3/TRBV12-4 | ASRGTGDQPQH
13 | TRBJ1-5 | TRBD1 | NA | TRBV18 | ASSSGTPGGQPQH
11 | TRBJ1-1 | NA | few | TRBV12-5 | ASGFGGGLEAF
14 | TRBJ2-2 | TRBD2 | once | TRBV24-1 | ATSDLSGERGGELF
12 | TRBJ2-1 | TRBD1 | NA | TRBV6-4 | ASRPGQGANEQF
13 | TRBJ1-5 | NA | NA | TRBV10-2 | ASSEIWGGNQPQH
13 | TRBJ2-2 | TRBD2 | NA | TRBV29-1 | SVAPTSGSIGELF
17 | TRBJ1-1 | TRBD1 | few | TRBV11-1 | ASSLASPGQGPRNTEAF
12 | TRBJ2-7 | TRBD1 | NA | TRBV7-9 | ASSLQGERYEQY
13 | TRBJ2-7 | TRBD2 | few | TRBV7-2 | ASSLVSGGAYEQY
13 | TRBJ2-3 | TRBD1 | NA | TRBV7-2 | ASSPVGTGTDTQY
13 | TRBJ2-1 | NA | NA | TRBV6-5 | ASSTKGPSYNEQF
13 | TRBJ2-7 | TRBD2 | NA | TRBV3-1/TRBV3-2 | ASSLGLAGSYEQY
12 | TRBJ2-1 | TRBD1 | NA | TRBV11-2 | ASSPRTGGAEQF
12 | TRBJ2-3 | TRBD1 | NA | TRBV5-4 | ASRSGQATDTQY
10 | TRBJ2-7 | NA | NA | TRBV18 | ASSPRDTEQY
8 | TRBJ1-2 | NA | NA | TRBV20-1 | SASNYGYT
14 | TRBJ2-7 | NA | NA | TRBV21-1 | ASSNLSGAHYYEQY
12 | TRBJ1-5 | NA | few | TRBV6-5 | ASTGPPDGQPQH
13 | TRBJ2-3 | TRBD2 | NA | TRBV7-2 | ASRGPGLATDTQY
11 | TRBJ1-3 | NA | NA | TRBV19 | ASSRSYGNTIY
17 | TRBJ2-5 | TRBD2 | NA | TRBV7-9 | ASSLATPGLAGEEETQY
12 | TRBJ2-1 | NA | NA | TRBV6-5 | ASSYRAGRNEQF
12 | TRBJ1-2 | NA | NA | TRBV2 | ASQRDSPNYGYT
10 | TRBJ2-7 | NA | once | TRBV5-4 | ASSSEGYEQY
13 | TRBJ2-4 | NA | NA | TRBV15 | ATSRDYDSKNIQY
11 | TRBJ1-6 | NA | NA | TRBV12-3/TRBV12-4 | ASTDNRDSPLH
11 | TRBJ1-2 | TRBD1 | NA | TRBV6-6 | ASSTQGIGGYT
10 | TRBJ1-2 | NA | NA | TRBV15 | ATSSLVAGYT
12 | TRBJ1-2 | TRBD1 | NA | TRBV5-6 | ASSDRAPNYGYT
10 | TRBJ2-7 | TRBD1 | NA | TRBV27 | ASRTGVGEQY
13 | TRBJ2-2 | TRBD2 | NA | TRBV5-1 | ASSWTSGGTGELF
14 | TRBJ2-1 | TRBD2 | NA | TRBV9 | ASSPSGGASYNEQF
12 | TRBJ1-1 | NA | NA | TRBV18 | ASSPHGRNTEAF
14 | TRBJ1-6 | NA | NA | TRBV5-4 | ASTKKVTGKNSPLH
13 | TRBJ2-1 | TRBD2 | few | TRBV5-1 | ASSRLAGGDDEQF
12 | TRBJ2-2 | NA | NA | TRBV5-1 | ASSLLLNTGELF
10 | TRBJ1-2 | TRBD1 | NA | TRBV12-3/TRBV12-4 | ASSQGGYGYT
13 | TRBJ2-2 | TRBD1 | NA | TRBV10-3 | AIMGGTGVTGELF
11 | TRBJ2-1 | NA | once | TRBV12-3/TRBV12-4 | ATRGSAYNEQF